This T cell receptor beta chain is drawn from a study of blood T cell repertoires in COVID-19 (dated by TCRdb to about 2020). Describing the broader study: Samples covering the acute and convalescent phases of COVID-19 were provided by collaborators in the United States, Italy and Spain. The prospective study material was composed of cDNA or gDNA derived from T cells, B-cell-depleted T cells, or PBMCs. A de-identified subject ID, COVID-19 status, age in years and sex were almost always included in the sample metadata. Samples came from the ongoing ImmuneRACE study (first 160 participants) plus 1,254 subjects from 6 global collaborators. Where available, HLA class I and class II types were taken from metadata supplied by the sample provider and were not determined by assay-based typing. Deeply sampled blood TCRbeta repertoires from subjects exposed to, actively infected with, or recovered from COVID-19 were included in the dataset. A freely available public database, intended as a resource for researchers studying the immune response to SARS-CoV-2, is where the repertoires were released. Broader findings and caveats from the paper: The amount of clinical and demographic metadata varied by source and participant and was provided uncurated.

Concerning this clone itself: Its cognate antigen has yet to be identified. No base quality values were provided; no much bigger clone lies one nucleotide off.

The immunoSEQ Assay, a bias-controlled multiplex PCR, was used to amplify TCRbeta CDR3 regions from genomic DNA. Processing in the source paper ran as follows. Within the assay, amplification of reference gene primers was used to estimate how many nucleated cells each sample contained. To quantify the absolute abundance of each unique TCRbeta CDR3 rearrangement, sequence reads were collapsed and filtered. For each sample, productive Simpson clonality was calculated as the square root of Simpson's diversity index across productive rearrangements. Entries here come from immuneACCESS through TCRdb and include only in-frame sequences with V and J called. Some clones fail to appear in such tables; in the studies checked, an unresolved V gene covers under half of the shortfall, and the cause of the remainder is unknown. For V, J and clone size, that table is used; D and trimming come from the DNA. The sample data list 310,000 or so clones, and about 91% of these were observed just once. The leading ten clones occupy about 8.9% of the sample.

In the prospective study, participants were roughly 18 to 100 years old, resided in about two dozen geographic areas of the United States, and were enrolled through a virtual design. To assign participants to cohorts, the prospective study relied on clinical history that participants themselves reported in a screening survey and a study questionnaire. Recovered participants in ImmuneRACE Cohort 3 were defined as having two consecutive negative NP/OP PCR tests, clearance from a healthcare professional, or resolution of symptoms. In the prospective study, mobile phlebotomists collected whole blood, serum and a nasopharyngeal or oropharyngeal swab from each participant. Prospective study participants could optionally give additional blood draws and questionnaires over an approximately two-month period. Prospective study blood samples were shipped either frozen or at room temperature before DNA extraction.

Taken from cysteine to phenylalanine, the CDR3 has 15 residues. Just the 45-base CDR3 DNA is kept, in frame starting at base 1. Via the germline V gene (reference sequence), CDR1 is LNHDA and CDR2 SQIVND. The junction shows trimming of 5 bases on V and 2 bases on J, plus 12 bases between the germline ends. The rearrangement joined TRBV19 to TRBJ2-2; TRBD1 is a possible D gene, resting on 6 matching bases. The source is a woman aged 18-29 years who had recovered from COVID-19. The sequencing sample was made of PBMCs or T cells enriched from blood (not recorded which). Here the CDR3 is given as CASSAPGANTGELFF. The DNA sequence follows: TGTGCCAGTAGTGCCCCAGGGGCCAACACCGGGGAGCTGTTTTTT. Reference TRBV19 and TRBJ2-2 proteins supply the regions before and after the CDR3; the full variable domain is: DGGITQSPKYLFRKEGQNVTLSCEQNLNHDAMYWYRQDPGQGLRLIYYSQIVNDFQKGDIAEGYSVSREKKESFPLTVTSAQKNPTAFYLCASSAPGANTGELFFGEGSRLTVL.